The 17 T cell receptor beta chains reported below all come from one sample, sequenced in a study of T cell changes during pregnancy in multiple sclerosis. The method was immunoSEQ multiplex PCR; TCRdb's version includes in-frame clones alone and lacks a portion of them. The table has tens of thousands of clones, approximately 90% seen once; the top ten hold under 15%. Sample: CD8+ T cells from peripheral blood mononuclear cells, taken in the first trimester of pregnancy. These receptors originate from a female donor with multiple sclerosis, enrolled in a pregnancy study.

The rearrangement uses TRBV7-9 and TRBJ2-5, with D maybe TRBD2 (6 bases). The CDR3 has 14 amino acids. V lost 7 bases to trimming and J lost 2 bases, with 14 bases between them. CDR1 and CDR2 (germline): SEHNR, FQNEAQ (reference sequence). DNA of the CDR3: TGTGCCAGCAATAAGGAGGGAGGTCAAGAGACCCAGTACTTC. As protein: CASNKEGGQETQYF.

The genes are TRBV7-2 and TRBJ1-4; 8 nucleotides line up with TRBD1. Germline CDR1 SGHTA, CDR2 FQGNSA. With V trimmed by 6 bases and J by 6 bases, 6 bases remained unmatched. CDR3 length: 14 amino acids. The CDR3 sequence is CASSPDRAYEKLFF. The DNA of the CDR3 is TGTGCCAGCAGTCCGGACAGGGCGTATGAAAAACTGTTTTTT. Using reference TRBV7-2 and TRBJ1-4 for the parts outside the CDR3, the full variable domain is GAGVSQSPSNKVTEKGKDVELRCDPISGHTALYWYRQSLGQGLEFLIYFQGNSAPDKSGLPSDRFSAERTGGSVSTLTIQRTQQEDSAVYLCASSPDRAYEKLFFGSGTQLSVL.

This chain links TRBV7-9 with TRBJ1-1; a weak D match, TRBD1 (6 bases). Deletions cut 4 bases from V and 0 bases from J, with 15 bases between. The V gene's germline CDR1 is SEHNR and CDR2 FQNEAQ (reference sequence). The CDR3 runs 16 residues. CDR3 loop: CASSSPDSKMNTEAFF. Here the CDR3 DNA reads TGTGCCAGCAGCTCCCCGGACAGCAAGATGAACACTGAAGCTTTCTTT.

The chain employs TRBV28 and TRBJ2-7, with a possible D match to TRBD1 (6 bases). V was shortened by 4 bases and J by 2 bases, with 18 bases between the two germline ends. The germline V gene has CDR1 MDHEN and CDR2 SYDVKM. The CDR3 loop spans 16 amino acids. CDR3: CASSSIQGPLPYEQYF. CDR3 DNA: TGTGCCAGCAGTTCCATTCAGGGGCCCCTACCCTACGAGCAGTACTTC.

The chain employs TRBV29-1 and TRBJ2-7, with D unresolved. Germline V gives CDR1 SQVTM, CDR2 ANQGSEA. Trimming stripped 1 base from V and 0 bases from J, with 10 bases between. The CDR3 is 14 residues long. In DNA, the CDR3 is TGCAGCGTTGAAGTGCCCAACAGCTCCTACGAGCAGTACTTC. Translation gives CSVEVPNSSYEQYF.

The chain recombines TRBV29-1 with TRBJ2-7; 7 bases are a match to TRBD2. J lost 3 bases, V lost 0 bases, and 5 bases had no gene match. This CDR3 spans 14 amino acids. In germline, CDR1 is SQVTM, CDR2 ANQGSEA. The DNA for the CDR3 is TGCAGCGTTGAAGACGGGGGGACCGGCTACGAGCAGTACTTC. Protein sequence: CSVEDGGTGYEQYF.

This chain links TRBV2 with TRBJ2-1; 11 nucleotides agree with TRBD2. Germline assignment: CDR1 SNHLY and CDR2 FYNNEI. This CDR3 is 15 amino acids long. Trimming removed 6 bases from V and 6 bases from J; junction bases left unmatched: 7. CDR3 nucleotides: TGTGCCAGCAGGCCTCCGGGACTAGCGGTCAATGAGCAGTTCTTC. Translation gives CASRPPGLAVNEQFF.

The CDR3 DNA reads as TGTGCCAGCAGTTTTGGAACGGGGTCCTACGAGCAGTACTTC. Protein sequence: CASSFGTGSYEQYF. The rearrangement uses TRBV27 and TRBJ2-7; TRBD2 might be the D (5 bases). This CDR3 is built from 14 residues. The ends were cut back, 3 bases at V and 1 base at J, with 10 bases in the middle. From germline, CDR1 is MNHEY and CDR2 SMNVEV (reference sequence).

This sequence joins TRBV28 and TRBJ2-7; 12 bases align to TRBD2. The CDR3 extends over 14 amino acids. The V gene end was trimmed by 3 bases and the J gene end by 8 bases; junction bases not matched to a gene: 5. Germline-derived CDR1 and CDR2 are MDHEN and SYDVKM. The CDR3 nucleotides are TGTGCCAGCAGTTTTGTAACTAGCGGGGGGAAGCAGTACTTC. Encoded protein: CASSFVTSGGKQYF. The full variable domain, in which reference TRBV28 and TRBJ2-7 provide the parts outside the CDR3, is DVKVTQSSRYLVKRTGEKVFLECVQDMDHENMFWYRQDPGLGLRLIYFSYDVKMKEKGDIPEGYSVSREKKERFSLILESASTNQTSMYLCASSFVTSGGKQYFGPGTRLTVT.

The chain combines TRBV19 with TRBJ2-7; D gene uncertain. This CDR3 region has 14 residues. Germline V lookup: CDR1 LNHDA, CDR2 SQIVND (reference sequence). Trimming removed 1 base from V and 3 bases from J, with 10 bases in between. The CDR3 DNA reads TGTGCCAGTAGTATAGCTATGAGCATCTACGAGCAGTACTTC. Translation gives CASSIAMSIYEQYF.

V is TRBV5-4 and J is TRBJ2-7, with a possible D match to TRBD1 (6 bases). Germline-derived CDR1 and CDR2 are SGHNT and YYREEE (reference sequence). Between the trimmed V and J ends, which lost 0 bases and 0 bases, there was a span of 10 bases. This CDR3 is 15 amino acids long. The CDR3 loop is CASSLDQGSSYEQYF. The CDR3 bases are TGTGCCAGCAGCTTGGATCAGGGGAGCTCCTACGAGCAGTACTTC.

The gene calls are TRBV15 and TRBJ1-1, with D tentatively TRBD1 (5 bases). CDR3 length: 15 amino acids. The V gene lost 2 bases and the J gene lost 3 bases, with 13 bases spanning the gap. CDR1 and CDR2 (germline): LNHNV, YYDKDF (reference sequence). The CDR3 here is CATSRYRTTDTEAFF. The CDR3, as DNA: TGTGCCACCAGCAGATACAGGACAACGGACACTGAAGCTTTCTTT.

The chain has TRBV25-1 and TRBJ2-1; no definite D call. Germline CDR1 reads MGHDK; CDR2 reads SYGVNS. The CDR3 contains 12 residues. The V end was cut by 6 bases, the J end by 6 bases, with 9 bases between. The CDR3 is CASSRNSNEQFF. The CDR3 bases are TGTGCCAGCAGCCGAAACAGCAATGAGCAGTTCTTC.

V usage is TRBV6-5 and J usage is TRBJ2-1; D is unresolved. V gave up 6 bases and J gave up 0 bases, with 6 bases separating them. The CDR3 covers 13 residues. Germline CDR1 and CDR2: MNHEY and SVGAGI. CDR3 region: CASSPSSYNEQFF. Here the CDR3 DNA reads TGTGCCAGCAGCCCTTCCTCCTACAATGAGCAGTTCTTC.

This sequence joins TRBV7-3 and TRBJ2-7, with TRBD2 identical over 10 bases. The CDR3 extends over 15 amino acids. V gave up 0 bases and J gave up 5 bases; unmatched junction bases: 4. CDR1 and CDR2 (germline): SGHTA, FQGTGA. As DNA, the CDR3 is TGTGCCAGCAGCTTAACTAGCGGGAGGTCCAACGAGCAGTACTTC. This sequence encodes CASSLTSGRSNEQYF.

The chain has TRBV2 and TRBJ2-7; the match to TRBD2 covers 16 bases. CDR1 is SNHLY, CDR2 FYNNEI, per germline. After removal of 7 bases from V and 3 bases from J, the junction contained 12 bases not matched to a gene. This CDR3 comprises 18 residues. This chain's CDR3 is CASTEGGLAGGPNYEQYF. DNA for the CDR3: TGTGCCAGCACCGAGGGGGGACTAGCGGGAGGGCCTAACTACGAGCAGTACTTC.

The chain recombines TRBV5-6 with TRBJ2-3, with TRBD1 matching over 8 bases. CDR1 and CDR2 from the germline V gene are SGHDT and YYEEEE. This CDR3 comprises 14 residues. Germline trimming cut 2 bases from V and 6 bases from J; bases unmatched to any gene: 5. The CDR3 nucleotides are TGTGCCAGCAGCTTTGGGCAGGGGGCGGATACGCAGTATTTT. Residues: CASSFGQGADTQYF.